The 22 T cell receptor beta chains presented below share a single source sample, sequenced in a study of blood T cells in healthy people across ages (dated by TCRdb to about 2015). Libraries were built with 5' RACE. For sequencing, an Illumina HiSeq 2500 was employed. A second 7 to 11 cycle PCR used a sample-barcoded 5' primer and a J-beta primer mix. The public sequencing data were trimmed at Q25 with fastp and processed into clonotypes with MiXCR by TCRdb, which kept only in-frame beta chains. One record per CDR3 amino acid sequence lists the most common genes and DNA. This sample has 850,000 to 950,000 distinct CDR3 sequences in its table, and 29% of those were observed once. The ten largest clones capture roughly a sixth of the sample. The sequenced sample consisted of blood. These receptors all stem from an elderly woman in good health.

Concerning this clonotype itself: The DNA is left out, because the CDR3 cannot be placed on it with certainty; the CDR3 is given as TCRdb lists it. The chain uses TRBV6-5 and TRBJ2-5; TRBD1, the table's D call, lacks a check against the DNA. The CDR3 spans 15 amino acids, including both terminal residues. CDR1 and CDR2 (germline): MNHEY, SVGAGI. CDR3 amino acids: CASSSSDRGPAGQYF.

This clonotype showed up many times. This rearrangement joins TRBV2 to TRBJ2-1; the match to TRBD1 covers 7 bases. V trimming: 6 bases; J trimming: 2 bases; junction bases outside the gene matches: 4. Germline CDR1 and CDR2: SNHLY and FYNNEI. This CDR3 is 14 amino acids long. The CDR3 DNA reads as TGTGCCAGCAGACGACAGGGTACCTACAATGAGCAGTTCTTC. It encodes CASRRQGTYNEQFF.

This clonotype was seen many times. This sequence joins TRBV3-1 and TRBJ1-4, with 7 bases aligning to TRBD1. V lost 4 bases to trimming and J lost 1 base; unmatched junction nucleotides: 6. This CDR3 contains 16 residues. Germline CDR1 is LGHDT and CDR2 is YNNKEL (reference sequence). The CDR3 loop reads CASSLARGRTNEKLFF. Here the CDR3 DNA reads TGTGCCAGCAGCCTGGCAAGGGGGCGAACTAATGAAAAACTGTTTTTT.

This clonotype has more than one count but fewer than ten. The rearrangement links TRBV18 to TRBJ2-3; tentatively, D is TRBD1 (5 bases). Trimming took off 8 bases at V and 0 bases at J, with 21 bases between the two ends. This CDR3 has 17 residues. Germline V CDR1 and CDR2: KGHSH, LQKENI. The CDR3 sequence is CASRKKQVPTSTDTQYF. The CDR3 nucleotides are TGTGCCAGCCGGAAGAAACAGGTCCCCACTAGCACAGATACGCAGTATTTT.

This clonotype was detected many times. The V call is TRBV11-3, the J call TRBJ2-5; 7 bases fit TRBD1. In germline, CDR1 is SGHNT, CDR2 YENEEA. Trimming took 1 base from V and 4 from J; bases not matched to a gene: 6. The CDR3 is 15 residues long. CDR3 residues: CASSLGYRGRETQYF. In DNA, the CDR3 is TGTGCCAGCAGCTTAGGATACAGGGGTCGAGAGACCCAGTACTTC.

The chain couples TRBV7-2 to TRBJ1-5; D remains ambiguous. Germline V CDR1 and CDR2: SGHTA, FQGNSA. This CDR3 region has 14 residues. The V end was cut by 1 base, the J end by 4 bases, with 8 bases between. This CDR3 reads CASSLDAVNQPQHF. DNA for the CDR3: TGTGCCAGCAGCTTAGATGCGGTTAATCAGCCCCAGCATTTT.

V and J are TRBV15 and TRBJ2-5, with D maybe TRBD2 (5 bases). Germline loops: CDR1 LNHNV, CDR2 YYDKDF (reference sequence). The CDR3 has 16 residues. V lost 1 base and J 2 bases, leaving 14 bases between the germline ends. Written as DNA, the CDR3 is TGTGCCACCAGCAGAGCGCGGAAGACTATTCAAGAGACCCAGTACTTC. The encoded protein is CATSRARKTIQETQYF.

This clonotype showed up many times. V usage is TRBV7-2 and J usage is TRBJ2-3, with 8 bases lining up with TRBD2. CDR1 SGHTA and CDR2 FQGNSA come from the germline V gene. V lost 3 bases to trimming and J lost 6 bases; unmatched junction nucleotides: 11. The CDR3 runs to 16 residues. CDR3 in amino acids: CASSFTSGPIGDTQYF. The CDR3 DNA reads as TGTGCCAGCAGCTTCACTAGCGGACCGATAGGGGATACGCAGTATTTT.

This CDR3 reads CSESGNNEQFF. The CDR3 region has the DNA TGCAGTGAATCGGGAAACAATGAGCAGTTCTTC. The chain is built from TRBV20-1 and TRBJ2-1; D might be TRBD2 (5 bases). CDR1 and CDR2 (germline): DFQATT, SNEGSKA (reference sequence). Trimming removed 7 bases at V and 5 bases at J, with 9 bases between. The CDR3 covers 11 residues.

This clonotype was observed many times. The chain couples TRBV7-9 to TRBJ2-7; maybe TRBD1 (6 bases). The ends were cut back, 5 bases at V and 1 base at J, with 18 bases in the middle. The germline V gene has CDR1 SEHNR and CDR2 FQNEAQ (reference sequence). The CDR3 is 16 residues long. The CDR3 sequence is CASSPTTGIGSYEQYF. The DNA of the CDR3 is TGTGCCAGCAGCCCAACCACAGGGATCGGGTCCTACGAGCAGTACTTC.

As regards this clonotype: A much larger clone lies one base from this, so it may be a read error. The V call is TRBV7-2, the J call TRBJ2-4, with D perhaps matching TRBD1 (8 bases). CDR1 is SGHTA and CDR2 is FQGNSA in the germline V gene. This CDR3 region has 18 residues. CDR3 coding DNA: TGTGCCAGCAGCTTAGTATCCAACAGGGGGGGGCCCAAAAACATTCAGTGCTTC. The encoded protein is CASSLVSNRGGPKNIQCF.

The chain uses TRBV11-1 and TRBJ2-1; TRBD1 or TRBD2 may be the D gene (6 bases each). This CDR3 contains 16 residues. From germline, CDR1 is SGHAT and CDR2 FQDESV (reference sequence). Trimming took off 5 bases at V and 6 bases at J, with 20 bases between the two ends. CDR3: CASSLLWGASRNEQFF. The CDR3 DNA sequence: TGTGCCAGCAGCCTTTTATGGGGGGCGAGTCGCAATGAGCAGTTCTTC.

This clonotype was seen repeatedly, ten times or more. This chain connects TRBV2 to TRBJ2-3; D perhaps matches TRBD2 (6 bases). The V and J ends lost 7 bases and 0 bases respectively, with 8 bases between them. Germline V gene data show CDR1 as SNHLY and CDR2 as FYNNEI. The CDR3 is 13 amino acids. The CDR3 loop reads CASKRESTDTQYF. CDR3 in DNA: TGTGCCAGCAAACGGGAGAGCACAGATACGCAGTATTTT. The entire variable domain, with the rest obtained from reference TRBV2 and TRBJ2-3, is as follows: EPEVTQTPSHQVTQMGQEVILRCVPISNHLYFYWYRQILGQKVEFLVSFYNNEISEKSEIFDDQFSVERPDGSNFTLKIRSTKLEDSAMYFCASKRESTDTQYFGPGTRLTVL.

This clonotype has a count of ten or more. The CDR3 DNA reads as TGCGCCAGCAGCTTGGCTAGAGGCGGCTACGAGCAGTACTTC. It is translated as CASSLARGGYEQYF. The chain has TRBV5-1 and TRBJ2-7; D is uncertain. The germline V gene encodes CDR1 SGHRS and CDR2 YFSETQ. V lost 0 bases, J lost 3 bases, and 10 bases lay in between. The CDR3 totals 14 residues.

This clonotype was counted a few times. The chain recombines TRBV5-1 with TRBJ1-1, with D maybe TRBD1 (5 bases). CDR1 and CDR2 (germline): SGHRS, YFSETQ. Between the trimmed V and J ends, which lost 0 bases and 4 bases, there was a span of 13 bases. CDR3 length: 15 amino acids. In DNA, the CDR3 is TGCGCCAGCAGCTTGGGTGGGGGGTCTACCACTGAAGCTTTCTTT. Its translation: CASSLGGGSTTEAFF.

V usage is TRBV10-3 and J usage is TRBJ1-4, with a weak D call TRBD1 (6 bases). Germline CDR1 reads ENHRY; CDR2 reads SYGVKD. V lost 5 bases to trimming and J lost 8 bases, with 12 bases between them. The CDR3 loop spans 13 amino acids. CDR3 sequence: CAISRGAREKLFF. CDR3 sequence (DNA): TGTGCCATCAGTCGGGGGGCAAGGGAAAAACTGTTTTTT.

This clonotype was observed a few times. V and J are TRBV29-1 and TRBJ1-4; D gene uncertain. Germline values: CDR1 SQVTM, CDR2 ANQGSEA. This CDR3 spans 13 amino acids. V lost 8 bases and J 2 bases, leaving 12 bases between the germline ends. The CDR3 sequence is CSFTLGTNEKLFF. CDR3 nucleotide sequence: TGCAGCTTTACGCTGGGTACTAATGAAAAACTGTTTTTT.

This clonotype occurred many times. DNA of the CDR3: TGTGCCAGCAGTCAACTGACAGGGAGAACGTACAATGAGCAGTTCTTC. It codes for CASSQLTGRTYNEQFF. The chain links TRBV6-5 to TRBJ2-1, with 7 bases aligning to TRBD1. Germline V gene lookup returns CDR1 MNHEY and CDR2 SVGAGI. There are 16 residues in the CDR3. The junction had 11 bases not matched to a gene; V was cut back by 5 bases and J by 4 bases.

The chain has TRBV7-2 and TRBJ1-3, with 11 bases aligning to TRBD1. This CDR3 comprises 16 residues. From germline, CDR1 is SGHTA and CDR2 FQGNSA. The J segment lost 3 bases and the V segment lost 5 bases, leaving 6 bases of the junction unmatched. This CDR3 reads CASSRRGTGGGNTIYF. CDR3 nucleotides: TGTGCCAGCAGCAGACGTGGGACAGGGGGTGGAAACACCATATATTTT.

Details on this clonotype: The junction departs from the called germline gene at one end, perhaps through a read error. Here the CDR3 DNA reads TGTGTCAGCAAAGGGAATACTAGCGGGGAGTACAGTGAGCAGTTCTTC. It specifies CVSKGNTSGEYSEQFF. The V gene is TRBV3-1, the J gene TRBJ2-1, with TRBD2 matching over 10 bases. Per the germline V gene, CDR1 is LGHDT and CDR2 is YNNKEL (reference sequence). The CDR3 spans 16 residues.

The chain combines TRBV11-2 with TRBJ2-7; D is uncertain. Germline-derived CDR1 and CDR2 are SGHAT and FQNNGV. V lost 5 bases to trimming and J lost 3 bases, with 14 bases between them. The CDR3 runs to 14 residues. Written as DNA, the CDR3 is TGTGCCAGCAGCCGTGTGGGATATGTCTACGAGCAGTACTTC. Amino acids: CASSRVGYVYEQYF. Combining the CDR3 with reference TRBV11-2 and TRBJ2-7 gives the whole variable domain EAGVAQSPRYKIIEKRQSVAFWCNPISGHATLYWYQQILGQGPKLLIQFQNNGVVDDSQLPKDRFSAERLKGVDSTLKIQPAKLEDSAVYLCASSRVGYVYEQYFGPGTRLTVT.

This clonotype appeared a single time. This chain connects TRBV27 to TRBJ1-5; D is unclear. V lost 6 bases, J lost 1 base, and 10 bases lay in between. Germline CDR1 is MNHEY and CDR2 is SMNVEV (reference sequence). CDR3 size: 14 residues. The CDR3, as DNA: TGTGCCAGCAGATCTATAGGGAGCAATCAGCCCCAGCATTTT. Encoded protein: CASRSIGSNQPQHF.